This T cell receptor beta chain was found in a study of cytomegalovirus exposure and HLA in healthy donors (TCRdb year 2017). A note on the overall study: In an earlier analysis of fewer than 750 of the donors, 250 to 350 Gb of sequence data and 100 million or so unique TCR beta sequences from 150 million to 200 million T cells were reported. An early release that covered several hundred HLA-typed donors contained around 300 gigabases of sequencing data and around 85 million unique TCR sequences. To study patterns of TCR occurrence, a later analysis re-analyzed previously published TCR beta repertoires from 500 to 850 donors and added high-resolution HLA genotyping. The number of typed donors differed by locus: about 620-640 for A, B, C, DRB1 and DQB1; some 500 for DQA1; 606 for DPA1; and about 450 for DPB1. To predict cytomegalovirus infection status, the study combined high-throughput TCR immunosequencing, statistical association of individual TCRs with disease status, and machine learning. Every discovery cohort repertoire had been produced on one sequencing platform. Rather than drawing on any new phenotypic data, the later analysis identified candidate immune exposures from TCR beta sequences and the way those sequences occurred across donors. The study aimed to test whether cataloging public T cell receptors could reveal signatures of past pathogen exposure. The study profiled the T cell repertoires of about 720 subjects by immunosequencing and related them to cytomegalovirus serostatus. To decide whether each TCR beta V gene segment behaved as functional or pseudogenic, an earlier analysis of some 600 of the donors relied on high-throughput TCR beta sequencing. A later genetic analysis used genome-wide SNP genotypes for about 65% of the roughly 700 donors, treating that subset as a discovery cohort. Besides the first cohort of approximately 670 subjects, a separate validation cohort made up of over 95 different subjects was used. Among 398 genotyped donors of the cohort, an average of roughly 240,000 unique TCR beta nucleotide sequences were sequenced per donor, 15% to 20% of them non-productive. Both class I and class II loci were covered by HLA typing, at four-digit resolution. Roughly five DR-DQ haplotypes were handled as single units for association and clustering, since linkage in the cohort was strong. Donor age, sex, ethnicity and CMV serostatus were collected together with the repertoire data. Among the approximately 420 genotyped donors, around 81% belonged to the genetic ancestry cluster associated with self-reported Caucasian donors.

Overall results and qualifications from the work: Compared with equally common non-associated chains, HLA-associated TCR beta chains in a later analysis were more clonally expanded and had lower generation probabilities. Linkage disequilibrium might explain the correlated functional status among segregating V segments, but an unknown experimental factor could not be excluded. Specific HLA alleles were associated with 15,000 to 20,000 TCR beta sequences at a false discovery rate of 0.05 in a later analysis. Only TCR beta chains were sequenced in this cohort, and the absence of alpha or paired-chain data limited detectable features. A later genetic analysis reported fewer N-insertions in productive TCRs among donors in an Asian-associated ancestry cluster than the approximately 670-donor mean. Three of the identified cytomegalovirus-associated TCR beta chains were confirmed in vitro to be specific for cytomegalovirus antigens. Broadly in line with IMGT annotations, most TCR beta V segments showed up in productive rearrangements about 90% or about 30% of the time in an earlier analysis of 450 to 750 of the donors. A later analysis reported that several top co-occurrence clusters appeared linked to parvovirus B19, influenza, CMV and Epstein-Barr virus. Sequencing depth was assumed to be roughly uniform across donors in the presence/absence analyses, though that assumption may not hold. Cytomegalovirus status was reported to be diagnosed by the classifier with high specificity and sensitivity in both the original and validation cohorts. Because HLA typing was unavailable for some donors at each locus, only the typed subset was used in association tests. When HLA alleles, especially DR and DQ, strongly co-occurred, TCR associations were difficult to assign to individual alleles. In the study, around 160 TCR beta chains were listed as associated with cytomegalovirus. V-gene and J-gene trimming of TCR beta chains was associated with a missense DCLRE1C variant in a later genetic analysis, and the association was replicated in an independent cohort. The authors suggested that the approach could potentially be extended to other disease states and immunological phenotypes. The only immune exposure information available for the cohort was CMV serostatus. A further reported finding was that TCR beta sequences accurately predicted the HLA-A and HLA-B alleles for most subjects in the first cohort. In a later analysis, the rate of TCR association differed among HLA loci, with DRB1 alleles having the most associated TCRs and HLA-C alleles having the fewest. Most CMV-associated TCR beta chains appeared to be HLA-restricted in a later analysis, and the HLA associations seemed to be driven largely by CMV exposure. Because counts were too low, 15 to 20 rarely observed V segments, including chromosome 9 orphons, were excluded from the earlier analysis of a few hundred of the donors. The 87-base-pair reads could not distinguish some IMGT-functional V segments, including TRBV6-2 and TRBV6-3, so those segments were excluded. A cluster of highly shared sequence variants was judged likely to represent a technical artifact of the sequencing pipeline. Across donors, most TCR sequences were observed very rarely, whereas some public TCRs were present in many individuals.

This clone is a singleton in its sample. This clone's antigen is unknown. No much larger clone exists at a distance of one base, and base qualities are not known. The cohort was made up of hundreds of healthy bone marrow donors. At the time of sampling, every cohort member was nominally healthy, though immune exposures that went unrecorded were likely present. The donor tested CMV seronegative, placing the donor among the 350 to 400 seronegative members of the cohort. A peripheral blood sample was provided by each donor, and peripheral blood mononuclear cells were used for TCR beta sequencing. Genomic DNA was extracted from the blood cell samples with the Qiagen DNeasy Blood Extraction Kit. CDR1 and CDR2 are drawn from the germline V gene: SQVTM, ANQGSEA. A distance of 10 bases separates the germline ends of V and J, which lose 4 bases and 3 bases respectively. From cysteine to phenylalanine, the CDR3 is 13 amino acids long. Only CDR3 DNA is held: 39 bases, read in frame from base 1.

The library was generated by the immunoSEQ multiplex PCR assay. A mixture of 60 forward primers for TCR Vbeta segments and 13 reverse primers for TCR Jbeta segments was used in the multiplex PCR. A multiplex PCR assay on genomic DNA amplified the CDR3 region of rearranged TCR beta genes. Amplified TCR beta libraries were sequenced as 87-base-pair reads on the Illumina HiSeq System. In the paper's pipeline: A later analysis tallied 75 million to 95 million unique TCR beta chains across the 600 to 700 repertoires, and approximately 9.9 million of those chains were shared by two or more donors. Raw reads were error-corrected and collapsed into unique sequences by a nearest-neighbor algorithm in which closely related sequences were merged to remove PCR and sequencing errors. Alignment of CDR3 sequences to IMGT reference sequences was used to assign V, D and J gene segments. For a sequence to be retained, a match of at least six nucleotides to both a V gene segment and a J gene segment was required. A rearrangement counted as productive if the CDR3 had no stop codons and remained in frame with V and J, and every other rearrangement counted as non-productive. Following IMGT convention, CDR3 was defined as the stretch from the second conserved V-encoded cysteine to the conserved J-encoded phenylalanine. In an earlier analysis of roughly 580 of the donors, sequences lacking an unambiguous match to a single V gene segment were excluded. In an earlier analysis of 587 of the donors, V segments were called functional above 56.7% productive rearrangements and were called segregating when the between-donor standard deviation exceeded 5%. A statistical classification framework was built for diagnosing cytomegalovirus status from the catalog of TCR beta chain sequences. V and J gene assignment, in a later analysis, came from comparing TCR nucleotide sequences with IMGT/GENE-DB human TR gene sequences. Using the TCRdist pipeline, a later analysis assigned CDR3 sequences along with most-parsimonious VDJ recombination scenarios. In a later analysis, each TCR beta chain was defined by its CDR3 amino acid sequence together with its V-gene family, and reads without a unique V-gene family were excluded. To address suspected cross-contamination and a sequencing artifact, a later analysis removed a few hundred highly shared, low-generation-probability nucleotide sequences. In a later analysis, a clonal expansion index was calculated for each public chain from normalized within-repertoire ranks of inferred template counts. Generation probabilities in a later analysis came from a VDJ recombination model fitted to out-of-frame rearrangements, and those results were checked against IGoR. Hypergeometric tests were used in a later analysis to score TCR-TCR, TCR-HLA and TCR-CMV co-occurrence, with a repertoire-size bias correction applied to the TCR pairs. A later analysis estimated false discovery rates by permuting HLA or CMV assignments 20 times. In a later analysis, co-occurring TCRs were grouped using DBSCAN, with TCRdist sequence similarity added in when clustering inside HLA-allele-positive subsets. Repertoires with fewer than 30,000 or more than 120,000 public chains, plus five repertoires with anomalous nucleotide sharing, were excluded from co-occurrence clustering. TCRdb carries this immuneACCESS record with in-frame sequences only. Its versions omit some clonotypes, under half of them owing to an unresolved V gene in the studies checked, with the rest unexplained. V and J calls and clone size are as listed in that table; D and trimming were resolved from the DNA. Here the sample has around 150,000 clones; nearly 80% occur a single time. The ten top clones hold around 1% of the sample.

The specimen sequenced was PBMCs. The chain employs TRBV29-1 and TRBJ1-3, with an unclear D gene assignment. This receptor was taken from a male donor in good health and CMV-seronegative. The CDR3 reads CSVGTAFGNTIYF. The DNA sequence follows: TGCAGCGTTGGGACTGCGTTTGGAAACACCATATATTTT.